This TCR beta chain was retrieved from a study of blood T cell repertoires in COVID-19. The overall study: Samples taken during acute and convalescent COVID-19 were collected in the United States, Italy and Spain.

Original data processing: Reference gene primers were amplified, and this amplification served to estimate nucleated cell counts. TCRdb's copy holds only in-frame clones and misses some; the assay was immunoSEQ multiplex PCR. From that table come the V and J calls and clone size; the DNA was used to work out D and trimming. The table has 130,000 to 150,000 clones, about four fifths seen once. The CDR3 is 13 amino acids. Germline CDR1 is SNHLY and CDR2 is FYNNEI. V gave up 9 bases and J gave up 3 bases, with 12 bases separating them. V gene TRBV2 combines with J gene TRBJ2-1; D is perhaps TRBD1 (6 bases). The receptor was derived from a woman older than 75 with acute or convalescent COVID-19. The sequencing input was peripheral blood. The CDR3 DNA reads as TGTGCCAGAACAGGGAACAACTACAATGAGCAGTTCTTC. It codes for CARTGNNYNEQFF. Together with reference TRBV2 and TRBJ2-1, the CDR3 gives the full variable domain: EPEVTQTPSHQVTQMGQEVILRCVPISNHLYFYWYRQILGQKVEFLVSFYNNEISEKSEIFDDQFSVERPDGSNFTLKIRSTKLEDSAMYFCARTGNNYNEQFFGPGTRLTVL.